The 25 T cell receptor beta chains below come from one sample, sequenced in a study of T-cell memory formation after mild COVID-19. One entry per CDR3 protein, called by TCRdb with MiXCR from the 5' RACE reads. The sample carries roughly 510,000 distinct CDR3 sequences, around a sixth recorded once. Input material: PBMCs or a T cell subset sorted from them (not recorded which). The receptors shown here come from an adult woman who had mild COVID-19 (a few samples of this study predate the infection). Cell type and time point are not known.

The sample holds many counts of this clonotype. This chain links TRBV12-3 or TRBV12-4 with TRBJ2-5, with 8 bases that match TRBD2. V gave up 6 bases and J gave up 3 bases; unmatched junction bases: 12. The CDR3 has 16 residues. CDR3 residues: CASSQYEVAGKETQYF. CDR3 coding DNA: TGTGCCAGCAGCCAGTATGAGGTAGCGGGGAAAGAGACCCAGTACTTC.

The table lists this clonotype with a few counts. The chain's CDR3 is CSVWAGLAQNEQFF. The DNA of the CDR3 is TGCAGCGTTTGGGCGGGGCTAGCCCAAAATGAGCAGTTCTTC. The chain carries TRBV29-1 and TRBJ2-1, with D maybe TRBD2 (6 bases). Germline-derived CDR1 and CDR2 are SQVTM and ANQGSEA. Trimming removed 5 bases at V and 7 bases at J, with 18 bases between. CDR3 length equals 14 residues.

V is TRBV3-1 and J is TRBJ1-2; the D is unclear. The CDR3 length is 15 residues. The V end lost 1 base, the J end lost 7 bases, and 16 bases lay between the germline ends. CDR1 LGHDT and CDR2 YNNKEL come from the germline V gene (reference sequence). The CDR3 loop reads CASSQVGGRHGGYTF. The CDR3 coding sequence is TGTGCCAGCAGCCAAGTCGGTGGCAGGCATGGTGGCTACACCTTC.

This clonotype has only a few counts. The chain uses TRBV7-9 and TRBJ1-1, with TRBD1 as a possible D gene (5 bases). This CDR3 is built from 13 residues. V was trimmed by 1 base and J by 8 bases, leaving 11 bases between them. Germline V lookup: CDR1 SEHNR, CDR2 FQNEAQ (reference sequence). The CDR3, as DNA: TGTGCCAGCAGCTTAGAGATCCGGGGGGAAGCTTTCTTT. Its translation is CASSLEIRGEAFF.

This clonotype was seen more than once but under ten times. V usage is TRBV7-6 and J usage is TRBJ2-5; the match to TRBD2 covers 8 bases. Unmatched junction bases numbered 3, after V lost 1 base and J lost 5 bases. Germline V gives CDR1 SGHVS, CDR2 FNYEAQ. The CDR3 has 14 residues. The CDR3 sequence: CASSLEAGVETQYF. In nucleotides, the CDR3 is TGTGCCAGCAGCTTAGAAGCGGGGGTGGAGACCCAGTACTTC.

This clonotype was seen more than once but under ten times. This chain uses TRBV29-1 with TRBJ1-5; D is undetermined. V lost 4 bases, J lost 4 bases, and 8 bases lay in between. This CDR3 contains 12 residues. Germline assignment: CDR1 SQVTM and CDR2 ANQGSEA. The CDR3 DNA sequence: TGCAGCGTTGCCTCGGGAAATCAGCCCCAGCATTTT. Protein sequence: CSVASGNQPQHF.

Only a few counts were recorded for this clonotype. CDR3 coding DNA: TGCAGTGCTAGTCCACGTCAAGAGACCCAGTACTTC. This sequence encodes CSASPRQETQYF. V is TRBV20-1 and J is TRBJ2-5, with D unresolved. The V and J ends lost 3 bases and 2 bases respectively, with 7 bases between them. CDR3 length: 12 amino acids. Looked up from germline, CDR1 is DFQATT and CDR2 is SNEGSKA (reference sequence).

This clonotype was seen a few times. The chain carries TRBV6-5 and TRBJ1-2, with TRBD1 as a possible D gene (6 bases). Germline V lookup: CDR1 MNHEY, CDR2 SVGAGI. With 6 bases removed from V and 8 bases from J, the gap between germline ends came to 16 bases. CDR3 length: 13 amino acids. CDR3 coding DNA: TGTGCCAGCAGCATTAACAGGGAGGAAGGCTACACCTTC. Translating it yields CASSINREEGYTF.

A word on this clonotype: The junction does not match germline at one end; this may be a read error. The gene calls are TRBV7-6 and TRBJ1-4; D not certain. This CDR3 has 17 residues. Germline V CDR1 and CDR2: SGHVS, FNYEAQ. CDR3 protein: CASSLNRGGRTTEELFF. CDR3 coding DNA: TGTGCCAGCAGCTTAAATCGTGGCGGGAGGACTACTGAAGAACTGTTTTTT.

This clonotype was counted between two and nine times. The chain links TRBV7-9 to TRBJ2-1; 9 nucleotides agree with TRBD2. The CDR3 is 14 residues long. Germline CDR1 SEHNR, CDR2 FQNEAQ (reference sequence). With V trimmed by 7 bases and J by 6 bases, 7 bases remained unmatched. CDR3 DNA sequence: TGTGCCAGCATACATAGCGGGAGAGGCAATGAGCAGTTCTTC. Its translation is CASIHSGRGNEQFF.

This clonotype occurred a few times. The rearrangement uses TRBV7-8 and TRBJ1-1, with TRBD1 as a possible D gene (5 bases). This CDR3 is 15 amino acids long. V was pared by 5 bases and J by 4 bases, with 17 bases between. CDR1 and CDR2 from the germline V gene are SGHVS and FQNEAQ. CDR3 amino acids: CASSPIRVGSTEAFF. CDR3 nucleotide sequence: TGTGCCAGCAGCCCTATCAGGGTCGGGAGCACTGAAGCTTTCTTT.

This clonotype showed up just a few times. This chain uses TRBV24-1 with TRBJ2-1; 9 nucleotides match TRBD1. The CDR3 extends over 13 amino acids. V was pared by 7 bases and J by 7 bases, with 4 bases of the junction left unmatched. Per germline, CDR1 KGHDR and CDR2 SFDVKD. The CDR3 DNA reads as TGTGCCACCAGCTGGACAGGGGAAAATGAGCAGTTCTTC. Amino acids: CATSWTGENEQFF.

The chain employs TRBV6-5 and TRBJ1-1; no clear D. Trimming took off 8 bases at V and 0 bases at J, with 13 bases between the two ends. The CDR3 covers 14 residues. Germline loops: CDR1 MNHEY, CDR2 SVGAGI. The CDR3 DNA follows: TGTGCCAGCCGAGGACTGATGGTGAACACTGAAGCTTTCTTT. This translates into CASRGLMVNTEAFF.

Only a few counts were recorded for this clonotype. This chain uses TRBV20-1 with TRBJ1-1, with D possibly matching TRBD1 (6 bases). This CDR3 spans 14 amino acids. Trimming took off 8 bases at V and 1 base at J, with 17 bases between the two ends. CDR1 is DFQATT, CDR2 SNEGSKA, per germline (reference sequence). The CDR3 sequence: CSTRSTGRNTEAFF. The CDR3 nucleotides read TGCAGTACCCGATCCACAGGGAGGAACACTGAAGCTTTCTTT.

This clonotype was counted a few times. The CDR3 sequence: CAWRGDRVETGELFF. For the CDR3, the DNA is TGTGCCTGGAGAGGGGACAGGGTCGAGACCGGGGAGCTGTTTTTT. The chain links TRBV30 to TRBJ2-2, with 9 bases fitting TRBD1. This CDR3 spans 15 amino acids. Germline trimming cut 3 bases from V and 5 bases from J; bases unmatched to any gene: 7. Germline assignment: CDR1 GTSNPN and CDR2 SVGIG (reference sequence).

This clonotype has just one count. This chain uses TRBV6-2 or TRBV6-3 with TRBJ2-1; D may match TRBD1 or TRBD2 (5 bases each). CDR1 is MNHEY and CDR2 is SVGEGT in the germline V gene. This CDR3 is built from 14 residues. With 4 bases removed from V and 4 bases from J, the gap between germline ends came to 11 bases. CDR3 nucleotides: TGTGCCAGCAGTTTAAGGGACGGTTACAATGAGCAGTTCTTC. This codes for CASSLRDGYNEQFF.

V usage is TRBV6-2 or TRBV6-3 and J usage is TRBJ2-3; D is perhaps TRBD2 (7 bases). The germline gives CDR1 MNHEY, CDR2 SVGEGT. This CDR3 has 18 amino acids. V gave up 2 bases and J gave up 2 bases, with 20 bases separating them. Here the CDR3 DNA reads TGTGCCAGCAGTTACCCGCCCTTAAAGGGGGGGGCCACAGATACGCAGTATTTT. Translated: CASSYPPLKGGATDTQYF.

This chain joins TRBV7-8 and TRBJ2-7; D not certain. Trimming shortened V by 1 base and J by 0 bases, and 7 bases separated the two germline ends. CDR3 length: 14 residues. Germline V gene lookup returns CDR1 SGHVS and CDR2 FQNEAQ. CDR3 nucleotide sequence: TGTGCCAGCAGCTTAGAGGGATTCTCCTACGAGCAGTACTTC. Translated: CASSLEGFSYEQYF.

A few counts support this clonotype. V usage is TRBV7-6 and J usage is TRBJ2-7; unclear D gene. V lost 4 bases, J lost 6 bases, and 10 bases lay in between. This CDR3 comprises 12 residues. Per the germline V gene, CDR1 is SGHVS and CDR2 is FNYEAQ. CDR3 DNA sequence: TGTGCCAGCAGCTCAAAGTGGGGCGAGCAGTACTTC. Its translation: CASSSKWGEQYF.

In nucleotides, the CDR3 is TGCAGTGCGGAGCAGGGGAGCGACACAGATACGCAGTATTTT. Translation: CSAEQGSDTDTQYF. The chain links TRBV20-1 to TRBJ2-3, with D possibly matching TRBD1 (6 bases). CDR1 is DFQATT, CDR2 SNEGSKA, per germline (reference sequence). Trimming shortened V by 6 bases and J by 2 bases, and 15 bases separated the two germline ends. This CDR3 contains 14 residues.

J is TRBJ1-1 and V is TRBV19; TRBD1 matches 12 bases. Trimming took 0 bases from V and 2 from J; bases not matched to a gene: 7. From germline, CDR1 is LNHDA and CDR2 SQIVND (reference sequence). The CDR3 has 18 amino acids. The CDR3: CASSIDRPGQGANTEAFF. The CDR3 DNA reads as TGTGCCAGTAGTATAGATAGACCGGGACAGGGGGCTAACACTGAAGCTTTCTTT.

This clonotype was found many times. The genes are TRBV6-5 and TRBJ2-4; 11 nucleotides agree with TRBD2. V lost 2 bases, J lost 5 bases, and 5 bases stayed unmatched. Germline V lookup: CDR1 MNHEY, CDR2 SVGAGI. The CDR3 extends over 16 amino acids. For the CDR3, the DNA is TGTGCCAGCAGTTACAATCGACTAGCGGGACAAAACATTCAGTACTTC. This translates into CASSYNRLAGQNIQYF.

The chain joins TRBV12-3 or TRBV12-4 to TRBJ2-1; D may match TRBD1 or TRBD2 (5 bases each). The CDR3 runs 14 residues. V was shortened by 0 bases and J by 7 bases, with 10 bases between the two germline ends. The CDR3 coding sequence is TGTGCCAGCAGTTTAGCGGGGTGGGGGAATGAGCAGTTCTTC. It codes for CASSLAGWGNEQFF.

The chain employs TRBV12-3 or TRBV12-4 and TRBJ2-5; a possible D gene is TRBD2 (5 bases). The CDR3 has 13 residues. With 6 bases removed from V and 5 bases from J, the gap between germline ends came to 13 bases. CDR3 sequence (DNA): TGTGCCAGCAGAGCGGACGATTACGAGACCCAGTACTTC. Translation gives CASRADDYETQYF.

CDR3 in DNA: TGCAGCGTTGCGGACCTCGGAAACACCATATATTTT. This encodes CSVADLGNTIYF. The J gene is TRBJ1-3, the V gene TRBV29-1; D is undetermined. The CDR3 spans 12 residues. Trimming removed 4 bases at V and 4 bases at J, with 8 bases between. The V gene's germline CDR1 is SQVTM and CDR2 ANQGSEA.